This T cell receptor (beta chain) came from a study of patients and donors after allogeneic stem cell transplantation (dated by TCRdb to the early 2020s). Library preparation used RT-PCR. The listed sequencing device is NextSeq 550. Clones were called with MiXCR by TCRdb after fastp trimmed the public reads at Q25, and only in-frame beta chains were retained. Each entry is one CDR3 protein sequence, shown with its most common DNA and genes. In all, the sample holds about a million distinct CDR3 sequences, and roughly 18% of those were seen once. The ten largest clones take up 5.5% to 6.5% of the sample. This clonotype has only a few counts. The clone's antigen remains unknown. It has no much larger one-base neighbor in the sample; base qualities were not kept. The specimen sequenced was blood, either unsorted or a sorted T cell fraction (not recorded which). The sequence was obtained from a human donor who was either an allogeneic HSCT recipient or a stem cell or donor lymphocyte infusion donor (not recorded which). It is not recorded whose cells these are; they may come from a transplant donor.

DNA sequence: TGTGCCAGCAGTCCCCGCCCAGGGGCGAGAGGCTACACCTTC. Protein translation: CASSPRPGARGYTF. This chain is built from TRBV12-3 or TRBV12-4 and TRBJ1-2; possibly the D gene is TRBD1, per 6 matching bases. V was cut back by 5 bases and J by 8 bases, leaving a gap of 18 bases between them. From the cysteine up to the phenylalanine, the CDR3 has a length of 14 residues. The kept DNA is CDR3 alone, 42 bases in frame from the first base.